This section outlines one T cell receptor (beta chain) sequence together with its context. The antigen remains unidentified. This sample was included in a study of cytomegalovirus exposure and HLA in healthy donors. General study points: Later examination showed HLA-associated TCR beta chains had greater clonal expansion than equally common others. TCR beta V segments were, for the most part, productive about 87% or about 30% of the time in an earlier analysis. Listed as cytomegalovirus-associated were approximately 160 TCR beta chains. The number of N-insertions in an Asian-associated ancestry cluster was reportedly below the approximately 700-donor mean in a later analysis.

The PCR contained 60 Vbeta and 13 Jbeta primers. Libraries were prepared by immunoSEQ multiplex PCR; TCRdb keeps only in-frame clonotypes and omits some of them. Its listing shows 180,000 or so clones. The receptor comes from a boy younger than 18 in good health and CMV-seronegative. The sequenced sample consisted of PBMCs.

CDR3 region: CASSPGGYEQYF. In nucleotides, the CDR3 is TGTGCCAGCAGCCCGGGGGGGTACGAGCAGTACTTC. V gene TRBV7-2 combines with J gene TRBJ2-7, with TRBD2 identical over 8 bases. V trimming: 5 bases; J trimming: 4 bases; junction bases outside the gene matches: 1. The CDR3 has 12 residues. Per the germline V gene, CDR1 is SGHTA and CDR2 is FQGNSA.